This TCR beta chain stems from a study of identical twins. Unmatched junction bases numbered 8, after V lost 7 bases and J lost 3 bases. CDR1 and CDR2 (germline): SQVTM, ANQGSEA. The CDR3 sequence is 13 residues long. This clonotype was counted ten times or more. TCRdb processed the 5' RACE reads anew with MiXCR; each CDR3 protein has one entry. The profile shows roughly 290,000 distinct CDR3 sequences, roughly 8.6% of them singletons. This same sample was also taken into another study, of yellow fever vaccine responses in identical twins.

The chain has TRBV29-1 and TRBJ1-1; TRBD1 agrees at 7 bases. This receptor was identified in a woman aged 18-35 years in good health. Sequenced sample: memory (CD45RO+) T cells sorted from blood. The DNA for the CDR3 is TGCAGCGCTACCGGGACAGCGCACACTGAAGCTTTCTTT. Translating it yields CSATGTAHTEAFF.